This T cell receptor beta chain was identified in a study of control samples from healthy donors and cancer patients. The table came from immunoSEQ multiplex PCR; TCRdb's copy has only in-frame clones and leaves some out. The table lists around 95,000 clones, over 75% of them singletons. Germline CDR1 MNHEY, CDR2 SVGEGT. Trimming took 4 bases from V and 7 from J; bases not matched to a gene: 11. The CDR3 contains 18 residues. The sequenced material came from blood. This TCR came from a woman in her 50s in good health. The rearrangement joins TRBV6-2 or TRBV6-3 to TRBJ2-1, with 15 nucleotides matching TRBD2. For the CDR3, the DNA is TGTGCCAGCAGTTCGGGGACTAGCGGGGGGCCGAATTATAATGAGCAGTTCTTC. This gives the protein CASSSGTSGGPNYNEQFF.